These 6 T cell receptor beta chains were sequenced from one sample in a study of T cell changes during pregnancy in multiple sclerosis. TCRdb's table, derived via immunoSEQ multiplex PCR, lists solely in-frame clones and lacks some. The data contain 90,000 to 120,000 clones, 80% to 95% of them singletons. The sample here was peripheral blood, taken after pregnancy. These TCRs come from a female donor with multiple sclerosis, enrolled in a pregnancy study.

The V call is TRBV5-1, the J call TRBJ1-2, with D maybe TRBD1 (5 bases). This CDR3 has 13 residues. Trimming took off 4 bases at V and 6 bases at J, with 13 bases between the two ends. Germline CDR1 and CDR2: SGHRS and YFSETQ. The CDR3 sequence: CASSPDSFDGYTF. DNA of the CDR3: TGCGCCAGCAGCCCTGACAGCTTCGATGGCTACACCTTC.

The V call is TRBV29-1, the J call TRBJ2-7; no firm D call. From germline, CDR1 is SQVTM and CDR2 ANQGSEA. The CDR3 loop spans 15 amino acids. The V end lost 2 bases, the J end lost 6 bases, and 20 bases lay between the germline ends. The CDR3 sequence: CSVELGGQSSTEQYF. CDR3 DNA: TGCAGCGTTGAATTAGGTGGGCAGTCCTCAACCGAGCAGTACTTC.

In DNA, the CDR3 is TGTGCCATTGGCGGGGGGGGTAATGAGCAGTTCTTC. Protein product: CAIGGGGNEQFF. V and J are TRBV19 and TRBJ2-1, with 9 bases aligning to TRBD2. The CDR3 has 12 amino acids. CDR1 and CDR2 from the germline V gene are LNHDA and SQIVND (reference sequence). The V segment lost 10 bases and the J segment 7 bases; nucleotides outside the gene matches: 5.

The chain links TRBV6-1 to TRBJ1-6, with TRBD1 identical over 7 bases. There are 15 residues in the CDR3. From germline, CDR1 is MNHNS and CDR2 SASEGT. The V gene end was trimmed by 4 bases and the J gene end by 6 bases; junction bases not matched to a gene: 6. The CDR3 DNA reads TGTGCCAGCAGTGGGGACAGACCATCTAATTCACCCCTCCACTTT. Translating gives CASSGDRPSNSPLHF.

In nucleotides, the CDR3 is TGTGCCAGCAGTTTCCATGGACAAGACACTGAAGCTTTCTTT. It yields the protein CASSFHGQDTEAFF. The chain couples TRBV27 to TRBJ1-1; maybe TRBD1 (5 bases). Looked up from germline, CDR1 is MNHEY and CDR2 is SMNVEV (reference sequence). The V end was cut by 3 bases, the J end by 3 bases, with 11 bases between. The CDR3 covers 14 residues.

J is TRBJ2-1 and V is TRBV6-6; D perhaps matches TRBD2 (7 bases). V lost 6 bases and J lost 9, with 15 bases in between. CDR1 MNHNY and CDR2 SVGAGI come from the germline V gene (reference sequence). This CDR3 contains 13 residues. CDR3 nucleotides: TGTGCCAGCAGCGAAAACGCGGGGGCTGAGCAGTTCTTC. Protein product: CASSENAGAEQFF.